This T cell receptor (beta chain) was documented in a study of cytomegalovirus exposure and HLA in healthy donors. 13 Jbeta primers and 60 Vbeta primers were used for the PCR. Sequenced by immunoSEQ multiplex PCR; TCRdb stores in-frame clones only, minus some. The table records about 120,000 clones, 83% of them present only once. Trimming removed 8 bases from V and 0 bases from J; junction bases left unmatched: 14. The CDR3 length is 17 residues. The V gene's germline CDR1 is LGHNA and CDR2 YNFKEQ. This TCR was sampled from a woman in her 40s in good health and CMV-seropositive. Sequenced material: PBMCs. V usage is TRBV4-2 and J usage is TRBJ2-3; 7 nucleotides align to TRBD1. The CDR3 region is CASANWRTGESTDTQYF. The CDR3 nucleotides are TGTGCCAGCGCGAATTGGCGGACAGGTGAAAGCACAGATACGCAGTATTTT.